Sequencing of this TCR beta chain was carried out in a study of T cell repertoires in cytomegalovirus infection. Across the study: Selection of CMV epitopes for the study included recently identified HLA-C-restricted and well-studied HLA-B-restricted ones. Shared public TCR beta signatures pointed to both CMV infection and a matching HLA type.

Study-wide findings and caveats: Clonotype analysis showed dominance of the ex vivo response by HLA-C-restricted CMV-specific TCR beta clonotypes. Cumulative frequency of public TCR beta families picked out carriers of CMV plus the relevant HLA.

On this clonotype itself: As yet, its antigen is unknown.

CDR1 is SGHVS and CDR2 is FNYEAQ in the germline V gene. The CDR3 consists of 14 residues. J lost 5 bases, V lost 2 bases, and 3 bases had no gene match. A single record per CDR3 protein comes from TCRdb applying MiXCR to the reads. The repertoire has about 920,000 distinct CDR3 sequences, about a third of them found once; the top ten carry about an eighth. The V and J genes are TRBV7-6 and TRBJ2-1; 7 bases are a match to TRBD2. Sequenced here: cultured CD8+ T cells from PBMCs, sampled from culture after CMV antigen stimulation. This TCR came from a human donor in good health (CMV status not recorded). Some clones in this sample may be carry-over from other donors' samples. This CDR3 reads CASSLWTRDNEQFF. CDR3 coding DNA: TGTGCCAGCAGCTTATGGACTAGAGACAATGAGCAGTTCTTC.